A few counts support the clone carrying this T cell receptor beta chain. The antigen is not known. Drawn from each donor were 9 to 10 milliliters of peripheral blood. In each sample, at least 7 million PBMCs were isolated. These data come from a study of blood T cells in healthy people across ages. The study, taken as a whole, reports: Greater diversity and more naive CD4+ cells were seen in long-lived donors than in aged donors.

CDR1 is DFQATT and CDR2 is SNEGSKA in the germline V gene (reference sequence). The junction had 16 bases not matched to a gene; V was cut back by 5 bases and J by 6 bases. This CDR3 comprises 15 residues. PCR was performed a second time for about 7 to 11 cycles using a sample-barcoded 5' primer and a J-beta primer mix. Every sample gave at least 2.5 million paired-end reads containing CDR3. A single record per CDR3 protein comes from TCRdb applying MiXCR to the 5' RACE reads. This sample yields 1,800,000 or so distinct CDR3 sequences, of which roughly two fifths are seen a single time; 23% belongs to the top ten.

The receptor was derived from a human donor in good health. Sequencing was performed on blood. J is TRBJ2-7 and V is TRBV20-1; 7 bases map to TRBD2. The CDR3 coding sequence is TGCAGTGCTCCCCCCTCGGGACTATTATATAGCGAGCAGTACTTC. It is translated as CSAPPSGLLYSEQYF.